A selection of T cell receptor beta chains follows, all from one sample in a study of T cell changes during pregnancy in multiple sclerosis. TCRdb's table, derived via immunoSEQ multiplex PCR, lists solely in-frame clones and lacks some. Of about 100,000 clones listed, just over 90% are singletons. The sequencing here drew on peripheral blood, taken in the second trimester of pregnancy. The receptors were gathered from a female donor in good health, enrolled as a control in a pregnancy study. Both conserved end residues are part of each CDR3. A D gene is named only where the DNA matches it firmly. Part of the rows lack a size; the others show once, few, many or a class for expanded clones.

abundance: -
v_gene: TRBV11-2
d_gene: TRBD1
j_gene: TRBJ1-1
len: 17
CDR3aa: CASSYTQGRGRITEAFF
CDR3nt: TGTGCCAGCAGCTACACGCAGGGCAGGGGGCGGATCACTGAAGCTTTCTTT

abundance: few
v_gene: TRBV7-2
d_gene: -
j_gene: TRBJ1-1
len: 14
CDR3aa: CASSRGQRNTEAFF
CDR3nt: TGTGCCAGCAGCCGGGGACAAAGGAACACTGAAGCTTTCTTT

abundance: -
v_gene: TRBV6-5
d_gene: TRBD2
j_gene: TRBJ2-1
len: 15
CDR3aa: CASSPGGLAFNEQFF
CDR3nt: TGTGCCAGCAGTCCGGGGGGGCTAGCGTTCAATGAGCAGTTCTTC

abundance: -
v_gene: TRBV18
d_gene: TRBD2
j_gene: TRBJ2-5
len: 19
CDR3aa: CASSPFSLAGLPHQETQYF
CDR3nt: TGTGCCAGCTCACCATTCTCCTTGGCGGGACTACCTCACCAAGAGACCCAGTACTTC

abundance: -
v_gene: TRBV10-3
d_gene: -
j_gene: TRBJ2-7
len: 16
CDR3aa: CAISESGILASYEQYF
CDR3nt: TGTGCCATCAGTGAGTCGGGTATCTTAGCCTCCTACGAGCAGTACTTC

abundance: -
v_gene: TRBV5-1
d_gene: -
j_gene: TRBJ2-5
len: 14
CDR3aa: CASSFGSSRETQYF
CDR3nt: TGCGCCAGCAGCTTTGGCAGTTCACGAGAGACCCAGTACTTC

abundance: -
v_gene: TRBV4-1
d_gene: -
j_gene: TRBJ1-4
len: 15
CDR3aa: CASSQAGLLNEKLFF
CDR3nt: TGCGCCAGCAGCCAAGCAGGGCTCCTTAATGAAAAACTGTTTTTT

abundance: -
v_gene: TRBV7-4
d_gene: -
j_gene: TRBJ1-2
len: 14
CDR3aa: CASSLRRPGNGYTF
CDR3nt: TGTGCCAGCAGCTTGCGACGGCCGGGGAATGGCTACACCTTC

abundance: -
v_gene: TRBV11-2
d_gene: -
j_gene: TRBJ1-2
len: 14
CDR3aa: CASSASWAGDGYTF
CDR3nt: TGTGCCAGCAGCGCATCATGGGCGGGCGATGGCTACACCTTC

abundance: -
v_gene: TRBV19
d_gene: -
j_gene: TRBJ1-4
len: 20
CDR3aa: CASSIALRGHKNSTNEKLFF
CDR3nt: TGTGCCAGTAGTATAGCTCTCAGGGGACATAAGAATTCAACTAATGAAAAACTGTTTTTT

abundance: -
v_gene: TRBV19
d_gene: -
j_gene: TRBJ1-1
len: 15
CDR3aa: CASSIVQLMNTEAFF
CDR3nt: TGTGCCAGTAGTATAGTGCAACTGATGAACACTGAAGCTTTCTTT

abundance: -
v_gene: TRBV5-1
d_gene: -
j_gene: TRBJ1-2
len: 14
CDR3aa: CASSLARGVYGYTF
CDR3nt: TGCGCCAGCAGCTTGGCCCGGGGAGTCTATGGCTACACCTTC

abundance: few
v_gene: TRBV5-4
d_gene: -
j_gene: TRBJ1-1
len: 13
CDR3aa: CASSLTRDTEAFF
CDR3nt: TGTGCCAGCAGCTTAACCCGAGACACTGAAGCTTTCTTT

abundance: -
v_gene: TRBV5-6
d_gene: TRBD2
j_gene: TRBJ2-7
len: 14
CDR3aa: CASSLSGGAMEQYF
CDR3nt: TGTGCCAGCAGCTTGAGCGGGGGGGCAATGGAGCAGTACTTC

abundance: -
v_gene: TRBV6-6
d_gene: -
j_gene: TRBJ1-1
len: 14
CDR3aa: CAGFTGGSSTEAFF
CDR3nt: TGTGCCGGATTCACGGGGGGAAGTAGCACTGAAGCTTTCTTT

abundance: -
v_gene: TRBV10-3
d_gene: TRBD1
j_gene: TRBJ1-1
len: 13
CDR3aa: CAISGDRGPEAFF
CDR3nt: TGTGCCATCAGTGGAGACAGGGGCCCTGAAGCTTTCTTT

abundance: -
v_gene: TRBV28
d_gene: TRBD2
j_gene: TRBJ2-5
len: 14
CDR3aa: CASSSALGGETQYF
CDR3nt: TGTGCCAGCAGTTCAGCGTTGGGGGGGGAGACCCAGTACTTC

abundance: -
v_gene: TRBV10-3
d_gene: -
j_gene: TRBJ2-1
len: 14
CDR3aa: CAIRGDNSYNEQFF
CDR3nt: TGTGCCATCAGGGGAGACAACTCCTACAATGAGCAGTTCTTC

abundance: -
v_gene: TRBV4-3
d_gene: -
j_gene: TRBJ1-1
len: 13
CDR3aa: CASSHNRDTEAFF
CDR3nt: TGCGCCAGCAGCCATAACAGGGACACTGAAGCTTTCTTT

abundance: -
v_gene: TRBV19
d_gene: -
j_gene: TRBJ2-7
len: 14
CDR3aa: CASSISPGPYEQYF
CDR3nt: TGTGCCAGTAGTATCAGTCCTGGCCCCTACGAGCAGTACTTC

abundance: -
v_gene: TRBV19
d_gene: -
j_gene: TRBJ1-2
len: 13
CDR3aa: CASSGRTGYGYTF
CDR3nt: TGTGCCAGTAGTGGGAGGACCGGCTATGGCTACACCTTC

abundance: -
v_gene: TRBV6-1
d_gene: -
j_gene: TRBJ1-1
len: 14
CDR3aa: CASTMTEGNTEAFF
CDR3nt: TGTGCCAGCACCATGACGGAGGGGAACACTGAAGCTTTCTTT